This paragraph covers one T cell receptor (beta chain) sequence. The V end was cut by 0 bases, the J end by 0 bases, with 8 bases between. CDR1 and CDR2 from the germline V gene are MGHRA and YSYEKL. The CDR3 covers 15 residues. Data came from immunoSEQ multiplex PCR; TCRdb stores just in-frame clones and leaves some out. The repertoire consists of fewer than 100,000 clones, with roughly four fifths occurring once and the leading ten covering 2% to 2.5%. These data are taken from a study of control samples from healthy donors and cancer patients. The chain couples TRBV4-1 to TRBJ1-1; D may be TRBD1 (6 bases). The receptor was derived from a man aged 55 to 70 in good health. Sample: blood. The CDR3 DNA reads TGCGCCAGCAGCCAAGAGGGGGCTTTGAACACTGAAGCTTTCTTT. It codes for CASSQEGALNTEAFF.